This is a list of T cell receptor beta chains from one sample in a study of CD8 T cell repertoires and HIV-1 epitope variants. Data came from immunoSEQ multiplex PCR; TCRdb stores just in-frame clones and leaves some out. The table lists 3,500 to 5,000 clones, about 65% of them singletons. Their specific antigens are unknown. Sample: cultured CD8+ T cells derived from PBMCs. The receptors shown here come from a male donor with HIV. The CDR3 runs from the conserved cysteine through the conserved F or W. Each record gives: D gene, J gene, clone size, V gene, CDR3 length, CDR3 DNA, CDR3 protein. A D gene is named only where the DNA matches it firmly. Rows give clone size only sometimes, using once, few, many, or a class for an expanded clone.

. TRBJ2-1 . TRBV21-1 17 TGTGCCAGCAGCAAACCCCCCATACAGTTCTCCTACAATGAGCAGTTCTTC CASSKPPIQFSYNEQFF
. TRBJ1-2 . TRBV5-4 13 TGTGCCAGCAGTCTGGGGGTACAGCTTGGCTACACCTTC CASSLGVQLGYTF
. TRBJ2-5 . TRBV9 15 TGTGCCAGCAGCTCCGCCGGGATAGATCAAGAGACCCAGTACTTC CASSSAGIDQETQYF
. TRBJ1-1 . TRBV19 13 TGTGCCAGTAGCCCGGGTTGGGGCACTGAAGCTTTCTTT CASSPGWGTEAFF
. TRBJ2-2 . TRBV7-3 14 TGTGCCAGCAGCCTCGGGACATACACCGGGGAGCTGTTTTTT CASSLGTYTGELFF
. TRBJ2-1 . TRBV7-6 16 TGTGCCAGCAGCACGGGAAGCAGGGTAACCTACAATGAGCAGTTCTTC CASSTGSRVTYNEQFF
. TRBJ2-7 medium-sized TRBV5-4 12 TGTGCCAGCAGTCTGGCCTCCTACGAGCAGTACTTC CASSLASYEQYF
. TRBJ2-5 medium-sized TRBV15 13 TGTGCCACCAGCAGAGATCGGAGAGAGACCCAGTACTTC CATSRDRRETQYF
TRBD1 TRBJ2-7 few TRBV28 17 TGTGCCAGCAGTTTCAGGGGGACAGGGGGTCATACCTACGAGCAGTACTTC CASSFRGTGGHTYEQYF
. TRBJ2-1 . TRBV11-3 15 TGTGCCAGCAGCCGCGACAGGAGCTCCTACAATGAGCAGTTCTTC CASSRDRSSYNEQFF
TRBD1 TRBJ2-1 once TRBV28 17 TGTGCCAGCAGTCACGAACGGGACAGCTCTTACTACAATGAGCAGTTCTTC CASSHERDSSYYNEQFF
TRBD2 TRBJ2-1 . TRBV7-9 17 TGTGCCAGCAGCCCACTCCCGGGACTAGCGGAAAACAATGAGCAGTTCTTC CASSPLPGLAENNEQFF
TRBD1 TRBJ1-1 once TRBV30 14 TGTGCCTGGAGTACGGGGACAGCTAACACTGAAGCTTTCTTT CAWSTGTANTEAFF
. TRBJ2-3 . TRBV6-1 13 TGTGCCAGCGGATGGACAAGCACAGATACGCAGTATTTT CASGWTSTDTQYF
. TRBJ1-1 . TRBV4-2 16 TGTGCCAGCAGCTCCTTCTCCGGGACGGTGAACACTGAAGCTTTCTTT CASSSFSGTVNTEAFF
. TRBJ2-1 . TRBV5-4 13 TGTGCCAGCAGCTTGTCCCAGGGGTGGGAGCAGTTCTTC CASSLSQGWEQFF
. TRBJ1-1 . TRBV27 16 TGTGCCAGCAGTTTATTGGCAGGTGATAGGAACACTGAAGCTTTCTTT CASSLLAGDRNTEAFF
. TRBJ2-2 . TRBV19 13 TGTGCCAGTAGTATTCTGGGCACCGGGGAGCTGTTTTTT CASSILGTGELFF
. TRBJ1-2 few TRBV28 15 TGTGCCAGCAGTTTAGTCACGGAGGCTAACTATGGCTACACCTTC CASSLVTEANYGYTF
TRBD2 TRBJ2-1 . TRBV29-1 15 TGCAGCGTTCGTCAACTAGCGAGAGTGGGCAATGAGCAGTTCTTC CSVRQLARVGNEQFF
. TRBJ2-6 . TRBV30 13 TGTGCCTTGACTCCACCTGGGGCCAACGTCCTGACTTTC CALTPPGANVLTF
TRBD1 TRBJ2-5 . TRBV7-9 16 TGTGCCAGCAGCCCCCTCCCGGGACAGGGAGAGGAGACCCAGTACTTC CASSPLPGQGEETQYF
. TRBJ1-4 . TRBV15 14 TGTGCCACCAGCAGAGACAGGGGTGGGGAAAAACTGTTTTTT CATSRDRGGEKLFF
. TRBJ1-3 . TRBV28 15 TGTGCCAGCAGTTTACAGGGAGACCCTGGAAACACCATATATTTT CASSLQGDPGNTIYF
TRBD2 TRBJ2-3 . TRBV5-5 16 TGTGCCAGCAGCCCTACTAGCGGGGTCGCCACAGATACGCAGTATTTT CASSPTSGVATDTQYF
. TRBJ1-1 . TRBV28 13 TGTGCCAGCAGAATCAAACCGAACACTGAAGCTTTCTTT CASRIKPNTEAFF
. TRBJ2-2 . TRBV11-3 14 TGTGCCAGCAGCGTAACAGCGAACACCGGGGAGCTGTTTTTT CASSVTANTGELFF
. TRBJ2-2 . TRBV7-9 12 TGTGCCAGCCCGGTGGGACCCGGGGAGCTGTTTTTT CASPVGPGELFF
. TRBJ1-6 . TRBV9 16 TGTGCCAGCAGCGTAGGGGAGGCTGGGTATAATTCACCCCTCCACTTT CASSVGEAGYNSPLHF
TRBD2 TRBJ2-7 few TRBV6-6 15 TGTGCCAGCAGGGTGACTAGCGGGGGGGCCTACGAGCAGTACTTC CASRVTSGGAYEQYF
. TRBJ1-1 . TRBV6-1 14 TGTGCCAGCAGTGAAGCCGTTTCCTACACTGAAGCTTTCTTT CASSEAVSYTEAFF
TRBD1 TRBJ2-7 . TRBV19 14 TGTGCCAGTAGTATTGGGCGACAGGGCTACGAGCAGTACTTC CASSIGRQGYEQYF
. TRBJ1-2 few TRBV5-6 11 TGTGCCAGCAGCTTGCGGAGTGGCTACACCTTC CASSLRSGYTF
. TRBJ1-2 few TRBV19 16 TGTGCCAGTAGTATAGAAGGGCAGGAAATTAACTATGGCTACACCTTC CASSIEGQEINYGYTF
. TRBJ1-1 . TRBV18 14 TGTGCCAGCTCACCTTTTGACACGAACACTGAAGCTTTCTTT CASSPFDTNTEAFF
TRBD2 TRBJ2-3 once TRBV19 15 TGTGCCAGTAGTCCTCAGCGGGGTAGCACAGATACGCAGTATTTT CASSPQRGSTDTQYF
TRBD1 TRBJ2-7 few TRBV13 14 TGTGCCAGCAGTATGGGACAGACTGACTACGAGCAGTACTTC CASSMGQTDYEQYF
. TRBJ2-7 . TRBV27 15 TGTGCCAGCAGTTTTAACAGGGAGATTAACTACGAGCAGTACTTC CASSFNREINYEQYF
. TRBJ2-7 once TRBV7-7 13 TGTGCTAGCAGCTTAAGTCATACGTACGAGCAGTACTTC CASSLSHTYEQYF
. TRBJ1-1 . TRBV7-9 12 TGTGCCAGCAGCTTACCAGTTCCCGAAGCTTTCTTT CASSLPVPEAFF
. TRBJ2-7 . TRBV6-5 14 TGTGCCAGCAGATACAGGGAAAGCTCCTACGAGCAGTACTTC CASRYRESSYEQYF
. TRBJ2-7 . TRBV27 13 TGTGCCAGCAGTTTGGTAGGGGATGAGGAGCAGTACTTC CASSLVGDEEQYF
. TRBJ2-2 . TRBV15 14 TGTGCCACCAGCAGAGATATGACAGCCGGGGAGCTGTTTTTT CATSRDMTAGELFF
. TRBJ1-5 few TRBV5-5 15 TGTGCCAGCAGCTTGGCCTGGCAGACTGGTCAGCCCCAGCATTTT CASSLAWQTGQPQHF
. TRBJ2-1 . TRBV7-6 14 TGTGCCAGCAGCCCTGAGGGCCCCTACAATGAGCAGTTCTTC CASSPEGPYNEQFF
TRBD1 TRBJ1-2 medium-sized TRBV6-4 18 TGTGCCAGCAGTGTCCCCCCCAGGGACAGGGGGCTTGTCTATGGCTACACCTTC CASSVPPRDRGLVYGYTF
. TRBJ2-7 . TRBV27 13 TGTGCCAGCAGTTTAGGTATCGGCCACGAGCAGTACTTC CASSLGIGHEQYF
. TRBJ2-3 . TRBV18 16 TGTGCCAGCTCACCATTGAGGCGGCAGCCCACAGATACGCAGTATTTT CASSPLRRQPTDTQYF
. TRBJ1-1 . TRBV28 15 TGTGCCAGCAGTTCGATACAGGAGAGGAACACTGAAGCTTTCTTT CASSSIQERNTEAFF
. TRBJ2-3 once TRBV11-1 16 TGTGCCAGCAGCTTAGTCCCTAGCCTAACTGGGGATACGCAGTATTTT CASSLVPSLTGDTQYF
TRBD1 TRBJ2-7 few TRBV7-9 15 TGTGCCAGCAGCTTAGAAGGGACAGGCCTCTACGAGCAGTACTTC CASSLEGTGLYEQYF
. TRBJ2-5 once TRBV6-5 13 TGTGCCAGCAGTTACATCCCTCAAGAGACCCAGTACTTC CASSYIPQETQYF